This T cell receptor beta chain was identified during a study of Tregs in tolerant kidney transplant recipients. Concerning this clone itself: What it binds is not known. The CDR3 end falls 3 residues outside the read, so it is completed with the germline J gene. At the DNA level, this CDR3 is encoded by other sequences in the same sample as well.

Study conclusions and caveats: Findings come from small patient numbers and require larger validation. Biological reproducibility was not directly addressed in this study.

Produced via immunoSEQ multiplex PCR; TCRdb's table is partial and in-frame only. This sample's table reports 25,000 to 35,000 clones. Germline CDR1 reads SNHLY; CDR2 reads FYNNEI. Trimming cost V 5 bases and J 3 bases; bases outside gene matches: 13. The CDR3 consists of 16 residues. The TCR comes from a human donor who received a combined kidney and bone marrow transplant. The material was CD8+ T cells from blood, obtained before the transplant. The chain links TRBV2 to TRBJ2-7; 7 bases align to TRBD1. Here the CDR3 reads CASSPTGVGTGYEQYF. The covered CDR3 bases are TGTGCCAGCAGTCCTACAGGGGTTGGGACGGGCTACGAG.